This T cell receptor (beta chain) was profiled in a study of cytomegalovirus exposure and HLA in healthy donors. Findings and caveats of the study: In a later analysis, DRB1 alleles had the most associated TCRs; HLA-C alleles the fewest. Reports indicated that the classifier achieved high specificity and sensitivity in diagnosing cytomegalovirus status. CMV serostatus stood as the only immune exposure information on hand.

At sampling all donors were nominally healthy, likely with unrecorded immune exposures. The CDR3 spans 13 residues. Looked up from germline, CDR1 is SNHLY and CDR2 is FYNNEI. V was pared by 8 bases and J by 5 bases, with 13 bases between. With 60 Vbeta and 13 Jbeta primers, the PCR was carried out. The data were produced by immunoSEQ multiplex PCR, yet TCRdb's version contains in-frame clones alone and is incomplete. The profile shows about 130,000 clones, more than 65% of them singletons. Turning to this clone: Its antigen is not identified.

Sequencing was performed on PBMCs. This chain links TRBV2 with TRBJ2-1, with D possibly TRBD1 on 5 matching bases. The sequence derives from a woman younger than 30 in good health and CMV-seropositive. CDR3 nucleotides: TGTGCCAGCTTATCCGACAGCAACAATGAGCAGTTCTTC. Its translation is CASLSDSNNEQFF.